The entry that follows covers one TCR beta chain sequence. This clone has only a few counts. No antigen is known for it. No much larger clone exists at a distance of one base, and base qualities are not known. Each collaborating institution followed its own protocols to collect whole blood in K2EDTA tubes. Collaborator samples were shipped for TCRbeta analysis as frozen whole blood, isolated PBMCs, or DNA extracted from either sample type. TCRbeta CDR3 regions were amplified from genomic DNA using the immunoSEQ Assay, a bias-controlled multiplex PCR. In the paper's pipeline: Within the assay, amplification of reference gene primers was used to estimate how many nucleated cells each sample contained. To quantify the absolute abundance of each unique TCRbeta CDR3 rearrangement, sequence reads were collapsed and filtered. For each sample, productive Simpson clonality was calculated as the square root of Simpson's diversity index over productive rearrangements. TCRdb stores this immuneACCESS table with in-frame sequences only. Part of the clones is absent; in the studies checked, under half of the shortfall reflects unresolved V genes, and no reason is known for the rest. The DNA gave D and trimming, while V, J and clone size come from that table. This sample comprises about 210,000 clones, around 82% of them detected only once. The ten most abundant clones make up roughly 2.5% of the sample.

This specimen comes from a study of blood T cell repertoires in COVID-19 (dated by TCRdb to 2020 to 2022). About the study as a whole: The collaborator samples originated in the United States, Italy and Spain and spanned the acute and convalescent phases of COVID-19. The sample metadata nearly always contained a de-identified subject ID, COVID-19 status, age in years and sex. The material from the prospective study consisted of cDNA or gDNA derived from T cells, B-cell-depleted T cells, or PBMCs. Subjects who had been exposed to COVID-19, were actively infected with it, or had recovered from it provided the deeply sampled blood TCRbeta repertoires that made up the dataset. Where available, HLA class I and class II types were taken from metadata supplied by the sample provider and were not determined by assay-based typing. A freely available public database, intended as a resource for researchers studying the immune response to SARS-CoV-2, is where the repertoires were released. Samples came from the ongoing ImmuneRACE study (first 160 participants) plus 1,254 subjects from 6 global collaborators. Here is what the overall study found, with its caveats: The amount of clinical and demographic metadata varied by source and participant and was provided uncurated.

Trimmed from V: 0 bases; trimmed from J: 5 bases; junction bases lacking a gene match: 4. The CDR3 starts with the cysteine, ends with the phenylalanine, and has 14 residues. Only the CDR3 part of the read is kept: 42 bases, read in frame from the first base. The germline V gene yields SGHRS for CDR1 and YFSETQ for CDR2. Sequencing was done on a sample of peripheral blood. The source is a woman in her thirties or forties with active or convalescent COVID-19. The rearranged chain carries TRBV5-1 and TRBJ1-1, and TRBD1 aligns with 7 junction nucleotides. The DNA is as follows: TGCGCCAGCAGCTTGGGGGTGGACAGGACTGAAGCTTTCTTT. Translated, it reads CASSLGVDRTEAFF.